This TCR beta chain emerged from a study of T cell responses to AZD1222 COVID-19 vaccine. Study summary: Pooling of second doses given at about 4 or about 12 weeks was done.

Here immunoSEQ multiplex PCR was the method, and the copy in TCRdb shows in-frame clones only, minus some. Among more than 60,000 clones, roughly nine tenths were seen once, and the ten largest hold 24%. Note on this clone: The target antigen is unknown.

Study observations and caveats: In all cases, repertoires were sampled only after the peak T cell response. Unmutated variant regions are reportedly the target of nearly half of TCRs that are spike-specific. Spike-specific TCR breadth and depth grew following two AZD1222 doses.

This CDR3 has 17 amino acids. CDR1 is KGHSH, CDR2 LQKENI, per germline. V gave up 3 bases and J gave up 0 bases; unmatched junction bases: 7. The material sequenced was peripheral blood, taken on day 0 of AZD1222 vaccination. The chain recombines TRBV18 with TRBJ1-3; 8 bases line up with TRBD1. The source is an adult in good health. The chain's CDR3 is CASSPVGTGDSGNTIYF. The CDR3 DNA follows: TGTGCCAGCTCACCCGTCGGGACAGGAGACTCTGGAAACACCATATATTTT.